This TCR beta chain was sequenced in a study of CD8 T cells in Susac syndrome. Study-wide findings and caveats: The study conceded that relatively few individuals underwent its TCR sequencing and HLA analysis.

About this clonotype itself: Its matching antigen is unknown.

It was with random hexamers that about 0.45 to 1 ug RNA was reverse transcribed. In TCRdb, the immunoSEQ multiplex PCR reads were re-called with MiXCR into one record per CDR3 protein. The table lists 100,000 to 150,000 distinct CDR3 sequences, around 80% of them singletons, with around 0.51% in the top ten. The specimen was CD8+ T cells from PBMCs. The sequence was obtained from a human donor with multiple sclerosis.

The CDR3 is CASSLGQTYEQYF. Here the CDR3 DNA reads TGTGCCAGCAGTTTGGGACAGACCTACGAGCAGTACTTC. V and J are TRBV6-1 and TRBJ2-7, with TRBD1 matching over 7 bases. This CDR3 is built from 13 residues. From germline, CDR1 is MNHNS and CDR2 SASEGT. Germline trimming cut 5 bases from V and 2 bases from J; bases unmatched to any gene: 3.